The T cell receptor (beta chain) described here comes from a study of control samples from healthy donors and cancer patients (dated by TCRdb to about 2020). Comments on this clone: It lacks a known antigen. Per-base qualities were not stored, and no clone one base away is much larger.

V is cut by 0 bases and J by 4 bases, and the space between the germline ends is 7 bases. Spanning cysteine to phenylalanine, the CDR3 consists of 13 amino acids. The kept DNA is CDR3 alone, 39 bases in frame from the first base. Via the germline V gene, CDR1 is SGHRS and CDR2 YFSETQ. Libraries were constructed by the immunoSEQ multiplex PCR assay. TCRdb mirrors the immuneACCESS table, restricted to in-frame sequences. Some clones are absent from its copies; in checked studies, under half trace to an unresolved V gene, and the reason for the others is unknown. In this sample the table shows about 92,000 clones, roughly 86% of which occur a single time. The top ten clonotypes cover 8.5% to 10% of the sample.

The chain is assembled from TRBV5-1 and TRBJ1-2, with TRBD1 tentatively as D gene (5 bases match). The sample consisted of blood. This receptor was identified in an older woman in good health. This receptor carries the CDR3 CASSLGQSYGYTF. The nucleotides are TGCGCCAGCAGCTTGGGACAGAGCTATGGCTACACCTTC.